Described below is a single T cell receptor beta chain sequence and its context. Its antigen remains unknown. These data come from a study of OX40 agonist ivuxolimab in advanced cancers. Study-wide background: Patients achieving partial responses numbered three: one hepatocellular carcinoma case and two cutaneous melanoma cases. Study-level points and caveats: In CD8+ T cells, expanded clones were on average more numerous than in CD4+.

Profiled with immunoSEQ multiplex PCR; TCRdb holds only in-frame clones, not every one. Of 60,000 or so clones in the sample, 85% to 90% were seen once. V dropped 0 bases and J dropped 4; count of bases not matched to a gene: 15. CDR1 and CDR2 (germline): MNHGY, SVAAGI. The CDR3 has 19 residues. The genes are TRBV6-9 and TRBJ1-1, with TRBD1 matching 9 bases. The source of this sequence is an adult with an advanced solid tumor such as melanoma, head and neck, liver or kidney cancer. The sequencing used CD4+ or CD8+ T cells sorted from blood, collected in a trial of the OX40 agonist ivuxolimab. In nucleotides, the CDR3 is TGTGCCAGCAGTTATTCTGGGGGACAGGGAGAAGGGGAAGGCACTGAAGCTTTCTTT. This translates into CASSYSGGQGEGEGTEAFF.